This T cell receptor (beta chain) was recorded in a study of cytomegalovirus exposure and HLA in healthy donors. A note on this clone: Its target is unknown.

The study ran its PCR with 60 Vbeta and 13 Jbeta primers. Only in-frame clones appear in the TCRdb table, and some are missing; sequencing was by immunoSEQ multiplex PCR. The sample has around 170,000 clones, around 83% seen once; the top ten hold approximately 0.8%. The CDR3 is made up of 15 amino acids. The V gene lost 2 bases and the J gene lost 6 bases, with 17 bases spanning the gap. Looked up from germline, CDR1 is KGHSH and CDR2 is LQKENI. The study's findings and limits: Common viral pathogens seemed to be connected with several of the most significant clusters, according to a later analysis.

What was sequenced was PBMCs. The gene calls are TRBV18 and TRBJ2-7; D gene uncertain. The TCR was taken from a woman under 30 in good health and CMV-seronegative. The CDR3 bases are TGTGCCAGCTCACCATCCGGGTCTGCTCTCTCCGAGCAGTACTTC. This encodes CASSPSGSALSEQYF.